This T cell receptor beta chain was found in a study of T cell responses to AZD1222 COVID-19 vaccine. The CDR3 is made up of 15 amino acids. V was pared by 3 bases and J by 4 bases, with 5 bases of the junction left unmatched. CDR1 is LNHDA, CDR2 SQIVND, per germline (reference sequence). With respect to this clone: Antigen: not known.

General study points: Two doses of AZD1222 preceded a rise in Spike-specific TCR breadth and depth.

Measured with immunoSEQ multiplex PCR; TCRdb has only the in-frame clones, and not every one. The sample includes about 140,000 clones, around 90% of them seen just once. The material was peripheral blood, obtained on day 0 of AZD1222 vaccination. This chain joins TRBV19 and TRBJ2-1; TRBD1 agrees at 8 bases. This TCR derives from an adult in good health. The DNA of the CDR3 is TGTGCCAGTAGTATTGGCAGGGGGCAGTACAATGAGCAGTTCTTC. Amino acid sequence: CASSIGRGQYNEQFF.